This T cell receptor beta chain is from a study of T cells in Graves' hyperthyroidism and ophthalmopathy. In regard to this clonotype: Antigen specificity is unknown.

The CDR3 has 13 amino acids. Germline V CDR1 and CDR2: SGHTA, FQGNSA. V shed 2 bases and J shed 4 bases, with 5 bases lying between them. Whole-study findings and limits: Blood also carried most thyroid clonotypes expanded above 0.001. Progression to ophthalmopathy was predicted a median of approximately seven months early.

No progression to ophthalmopathy during 18 months of follow-up defined stable disease. Diagnosis relied on clinical symptoms, serum thyroxine and TRAb, thyroid ultrasound and orbital computed tomography. RNA transcripts served as the template for amplifying TCR beta CDR3 regions. When the TCR CDR3 underwent first-round RT-PCR, the HTBI primer set was used. Via MiXCR, TCRdb re-called the multiplex PCR reads, giving one row per CDR3 protein. The sample lists just under 750,000 distinct CDR3 sequences, 30% to 40% occurring once. The sequence was collected from a woman aged 40 to 50 with Graves' hyperthyroidism. The chain links TRBV7-2 to TRBJ2-2; no firm D call. The sequenced sample was blood. In nucleotides, the CDR3 is TGTGCCAGCAGCTTATTACTCACCGGGGAGCTGTTTTTT. This gives the protein CASSLLLTGELFF.